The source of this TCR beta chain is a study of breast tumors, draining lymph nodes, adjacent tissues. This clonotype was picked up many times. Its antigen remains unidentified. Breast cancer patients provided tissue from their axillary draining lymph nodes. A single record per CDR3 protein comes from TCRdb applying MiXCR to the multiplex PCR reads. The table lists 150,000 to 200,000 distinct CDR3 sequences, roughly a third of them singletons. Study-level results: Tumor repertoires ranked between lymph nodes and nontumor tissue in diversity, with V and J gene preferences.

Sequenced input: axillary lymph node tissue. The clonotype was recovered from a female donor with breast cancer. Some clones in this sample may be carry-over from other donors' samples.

CDR3 sequence: CASGYRVQQPQHF. In nucleotides, the CDR3 is TGTGCCAGCGGCTACAGGGTACAACAGCCCCAGCATTTT. The V gene is TRBV28, the J gene TRBJ1-5; a weak D match, TRBD1 (6 bases). V was shortened by 8 bases and J by 7 bases, with 15 bases between the two germline ends. The CDR3 has 13 residues. Looked up from germline, CDR1 is MDHEN and CDR2 is SYDVKM.